This T cell receptor beta chain originates from a study of persistence of HIV-infected CD4 T cells. The immunoSEQ assay was version 4, run in survey mode. Measured with immunoSEQ multiplex PCR; TCRdb has only the in-frame clones, and not every one. The sample lists roughly 48,000 clones, about 87% seen once, with 0.45% to 0.5% in the top ten. This nonspecific control used anti-CD3/anti-CD28 bead stimulation of CD4+ T cells. Sorting of responding CD4+ T cells relied on upregulated CD40 ligand together with CD69. J gave up 11 bases and V 6 bases, and 5 bases lay outside the gene matches. The length of the CDR3 is 11 residues. CDR1 is MNHEY and CDR2 is SVGAGI in the germline V gene. As for this clone: The antigen remains unidentified.

The chain is built from TRBV6-5 and TRBJ1-1, with TRBD1 identical over 8 bases. The clonotype originates from an adult woman with HIV who was CMV-seropositive. Sequencing was performed on CD4+ T cells sorted from PBMCs after approximately 19-hour stimulation, taken from a patient who received antiretroviral therapy. The CDR3 nucleotides are TGTGCCAGCAGCTCGGACAGGGCGGCTTTCTTT. This gives the protein CASSSDRAAFF.